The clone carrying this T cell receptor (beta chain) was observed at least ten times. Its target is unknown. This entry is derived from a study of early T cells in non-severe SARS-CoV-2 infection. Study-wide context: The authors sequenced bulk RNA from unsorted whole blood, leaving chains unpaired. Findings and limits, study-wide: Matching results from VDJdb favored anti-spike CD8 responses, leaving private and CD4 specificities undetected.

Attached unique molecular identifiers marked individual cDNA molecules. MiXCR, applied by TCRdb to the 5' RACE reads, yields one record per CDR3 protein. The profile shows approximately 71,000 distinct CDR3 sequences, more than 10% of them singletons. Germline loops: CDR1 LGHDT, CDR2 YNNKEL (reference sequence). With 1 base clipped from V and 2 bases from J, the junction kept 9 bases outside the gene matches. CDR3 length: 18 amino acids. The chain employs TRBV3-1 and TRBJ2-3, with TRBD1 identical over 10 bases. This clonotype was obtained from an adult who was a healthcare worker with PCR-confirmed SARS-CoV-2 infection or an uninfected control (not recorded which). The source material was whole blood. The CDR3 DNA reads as TGTGCCAGCAGCCAAGGAGGGACCGGGACAGGGGACACAGATACGCAGTATTTT. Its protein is CASSQGGTGTGDTDTQYF.